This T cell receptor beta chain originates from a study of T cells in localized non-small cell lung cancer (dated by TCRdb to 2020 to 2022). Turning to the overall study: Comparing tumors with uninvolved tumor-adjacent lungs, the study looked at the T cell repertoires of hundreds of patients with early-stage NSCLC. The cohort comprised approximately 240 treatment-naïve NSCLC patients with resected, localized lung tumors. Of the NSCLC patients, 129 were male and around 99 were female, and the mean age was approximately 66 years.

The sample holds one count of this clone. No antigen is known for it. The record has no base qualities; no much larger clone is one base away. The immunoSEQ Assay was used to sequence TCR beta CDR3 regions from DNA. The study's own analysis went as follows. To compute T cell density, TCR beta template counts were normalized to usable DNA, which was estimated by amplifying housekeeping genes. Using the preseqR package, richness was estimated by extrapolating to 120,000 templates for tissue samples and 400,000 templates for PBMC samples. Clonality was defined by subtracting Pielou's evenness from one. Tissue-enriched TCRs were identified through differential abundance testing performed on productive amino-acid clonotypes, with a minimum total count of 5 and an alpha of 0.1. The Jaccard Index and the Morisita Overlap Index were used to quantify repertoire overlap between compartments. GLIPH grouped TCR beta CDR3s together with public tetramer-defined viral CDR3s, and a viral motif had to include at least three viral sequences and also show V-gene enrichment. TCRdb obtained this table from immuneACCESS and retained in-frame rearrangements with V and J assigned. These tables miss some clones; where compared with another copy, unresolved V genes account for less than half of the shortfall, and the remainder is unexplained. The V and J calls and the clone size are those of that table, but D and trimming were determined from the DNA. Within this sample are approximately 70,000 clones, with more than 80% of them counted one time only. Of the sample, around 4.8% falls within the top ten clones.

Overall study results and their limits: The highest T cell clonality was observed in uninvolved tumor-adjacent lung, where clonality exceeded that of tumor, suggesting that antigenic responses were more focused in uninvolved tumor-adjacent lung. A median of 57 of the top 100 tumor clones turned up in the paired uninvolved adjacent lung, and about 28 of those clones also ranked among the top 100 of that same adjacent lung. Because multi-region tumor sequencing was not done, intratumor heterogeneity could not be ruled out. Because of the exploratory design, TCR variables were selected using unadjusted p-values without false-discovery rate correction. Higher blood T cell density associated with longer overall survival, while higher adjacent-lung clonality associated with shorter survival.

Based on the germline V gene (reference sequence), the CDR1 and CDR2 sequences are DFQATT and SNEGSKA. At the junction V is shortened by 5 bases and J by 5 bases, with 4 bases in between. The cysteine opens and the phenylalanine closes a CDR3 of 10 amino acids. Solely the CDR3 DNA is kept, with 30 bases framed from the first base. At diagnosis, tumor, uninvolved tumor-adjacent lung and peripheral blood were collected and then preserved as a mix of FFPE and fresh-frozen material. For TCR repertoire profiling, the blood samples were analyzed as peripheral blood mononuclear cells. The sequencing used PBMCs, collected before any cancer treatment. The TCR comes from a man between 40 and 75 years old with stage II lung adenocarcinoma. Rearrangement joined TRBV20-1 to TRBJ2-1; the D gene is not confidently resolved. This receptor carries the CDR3 CSALNNEQFF. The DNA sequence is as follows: TGCAGTGCTCTGAACAATGAGCAGTTCTTC.